These 14 T cell receptor beta chains originate from one sample sequenced in a study of PD-L1 blockade in urothelial cancer. Generated by immunoSEQ multiplex PCR, the TCRdb table keeps only in-frame clones and is missing some. Seen here are roughly 27,000 clones, about 89% observed once, and the top ten hold less than 4%. This sample comprised PBMCs, obtained around atezolizumab (anti-PD-L1) treatment. The receptors derive from a man aged 45 to 65 with urothelial cancer.

The chain has TRBV9 and TRBJ1-6; D unclear. V shed 0 bases and J shed 7 bases, with 8 bases lying between them. Germline V gene lookup returns CDR1 SGDLS and CDR2 YYNGEE. The CDR3 contains 14 residues. The CDR3 here is CASSVGAKNSPLHF. For the CDR3, the DNA is TGTGCCAGCAGCGTAGGGGCCAAAAATTCACCCCTCCACTTT.

The CDR3, as DNA: TGCGCCAGCTCGACTAGCGGGTTTGAGACGCAGGAGCAGTTCTTC. As protein: CASSTSGFETQEQFF. This rearrangement joins TRBV5-1 to TRBJ2-1, with TRBD2 identical over 10 bases. The V gene end was trimmed by 7 bases and the J gene end by 10 bases; junction bases not matched to a gene: 14. This CDR3 has 15 residues. CDR1 is SGHRS and CDR2 is YFSETQ in the germline V gene.

This rearrangement joins TRBV15 to TRBJ1-1; D is perhaps TRBD1 (6 bases). The ends were cut back, 0 bases at V and 5 bases at J, with 13 bases in the middle. The CDR3 consists of 15 residues. Germline CDR1 is LNHNV and CDR2 is YYDKDF (reference sequence). The CDR3 spells CATSREGAGRTEAFF. CDR3 coding DNA: TGTGCCACCAGCAGAGAGGGGGCAGGGCGGACTGAAGCTTTCTTT.

The DNA for the CDR3 is TGCAGTGCCTGGAGGGAAAAACTGTTTTTT. This translates into CSAWREKLFF. The chain uses TRBV20-1 and TRBJ1-4; D gene unclear. This CDR3 has 10 amino acids. Germline-derived CDR1 and CDR2 are DFQATT and SNEGSKA (reference sequence). V lost 6 bases to trimming and J lost 8 bases, with 7 bases between them.

The chain joins TRBV15 to TRBJ1-2; 10 bases are a match to TRBD1. CDR1 is LNHNV and CDR2 is YYDKDF in the germline V gene (reference sequence). The CDR3 runs to 16 residues. Germline trimming cut 0 bases from V and 8 bases from J; bases unmatched to any gene: 9. CDR3 residues: CATSREGTGVSAGYTF. The CDR3 region has the DNA TGTGCCACCAGCAGAGAAGGGACAGGGGTTTCTGCGGGCTACACCTTC.

V gene TRBV6-1 combines with J gene TRBJ1-2; 8 bases are a match to TRBD1. The CDR3 is made up of 17 amino acids. With V trimmed by 0 bases and J by 3 bases, 9 bases remained unmatched. Per germline, CDR1 MNHNS and CDR2 SASEGT. DNA for the CDR3: TGTGCCAGCAGTGAAGCTTGGACAGGGAAGGAGTACTATGGCTACACCTTC. Translating it yields CASSEAWTGKEYYGYTF.

The CDR3 DNA follows: TGTGCCAGCAGTGAATTTCCTCACGGGGGTACAGCCAAAAACATTCAGTACTTC. Protein product: CASSEFPHGGTAKNIQYF. The chain uses TRBV6-1 and TRBJ2-4; a weak D match, TRBD2 (6 bases). The CDR3 consists of 18 residues. V lost 2 bases, J lost 0 bases, and 17 bases lay in between. Germline V lookup: CDR1 MNHNS, CDR2 SASEGT.

Turning to this clone: In the same sample, other DNA sequences code for this CDR3. The chain has TRBV9 and TRBJ1-3; D call uncertain. Trimming removed 0 bases at V and 3 bases at J, with 7 bases between. This CDR3 comprises 14 residues. Per germline, CDR1 SGDLS and CDR2 YYNGEE. CDR3 protein: CASSVGAFGNTIYF. DNA for the CDR3: TGTGCCAGCAGCGTAGGAGCGTTTGGAAACACCATATATTTT.

The V and J genes are TRBV6-1 and TRBJ2-1; 7 positions agree with TRBD2. The germline gives CDR1 MNHNS, CDR2 SASEGT. This CDR3 has 15 amino acids. With V trimmed by 3 bases and J by 7 bases, 9 bases remained unmatched. In DNA, the CDR3 is TGTGCCAGCAGTGAGTGGACTACCGGGGGGAATGAGCAGTTCTTC. The encoded protein is CASSEWTTGGNEQFF.

This clone was detected a few times. The J gene is TRBJ1-2, the V gene TRBV25-1; D not resolved. The CDR3 sequence is 14 residues long. V lost 1 base, J lost 3 bases, and 9 bases lay in between. CDR1 is MGHDK and CDR2 is SYGVNS in the germline V gene. The CDR3 sequence: CASSESGRHYGYTF. The CDR3 region has the DNA TGTGCCAGCAGTGAATCAGGCAGGCACTATGGCTACACCTTC.

The rearrangement links TRBV10-1 to TRBJ2-5; TRBD1 is a possible D gene (6 bases). The CDR3 consists of 15 residues. Germline V gene data show CDR1 as WNHNN and CDR2 as SYGVQD (reference sequence). Trimming pared 1 base from V and 2 bases from J, leaving 11 bases between. CDR3 amino acids: CASSEYRAQQETQYF. Here the CDR3 DNA reads TGCGCCAGCAGTGAGTACAGGGCTCAACAAGAGACCCAGTACTTC.

The CDR3, as DNA: TGCAGCGCCACCGACAGGGCGAGGAACACTGAAGCTTTCTTT. This gives the protein CSATDRARNTEAFF. The chain carries TRBV29-1 and TRBJ1-1; 7 bases align to TRBD1. The CDR3 totals 14 residues. Trimming took 7 bases from V and 1 from J; bases not matched to a gene: 9. CDR1 is SQVTM, CDR2 ANQGSEA, per germline.

V gene TRBV7-6 combines with J gene TRBJ2-3; 11 bases align to TRBD2. Germline CDR1 is SGHVS and CDR2 is FNYEAQ. The junction had 4 bases not matched to a gene; V was cut back by 3 bases and J by 2 bases. This CDR3 has 16 residues. This chain's CDR3 is CASSFTSGGLTDTQYF. CDR3 DNA sequence: TGTGCCAGCAGCTTTACTAGCGGGGGCCTCACAGATACGCAGTATTTT.

This clone was seen a handful of times. The chain combines TRBV5-5 with TRBJ1-1; D unresolved. V lost 3 bases, J lost 1 base, and 7 bases lay in between. Germline assignment: CDR1 SGHKS and CDR2 YYEKEE (reference sequence). The CDR3 spans 13 residues. The CDR3 protein is CASSSAGNTEAFF. The CDR3 coding sequence is TGTGCCAGCAGCTCCGCGGGGAACACTGAAGCTTTCTTT. The whole variable domain, remainder taken from reference TRBV5-5 and TRBJ1-1, is DAGVTQSPTHLIKTRGQQVTLRCSPISGHKSVSWYQQVLGQGPQFIFQYYEKEERGRGNFPDRFSARQFPNYSSELNVNALLLGDSALYLCASSSAGNTEAFFGQGTRLTVV.